This T cell receptor (beta chain) was obtained from a study of blood T cell repertoires in COVID-19. Study overall: The United States, Italy and Spain provided the acute and convalescent COVID-19 samples. PBMCs, B-cell-depleted T cells, or T cells provided the cDNA or gDNA that made up the material.

The CDR3 has 16 amino acids. The V gene end was trimmed by 5 bases and the J gene end by 5 bases; junction bases not matched to a gene: 13. From germline, CDR1 is SGHTA and CDR2 FQGTGA. This table comes from immunoSEQ multiplex PCR, and its TCRdb copy is limited to in-frame clones, with some not included. The data show around 300,000 clones, 85% to 90% seen once. Participants, about 18 to 90 years old, spanned fewer than 30 US areas. This receptor was identified in a woman aged 60-75 years who had recovered from COVID-19. This chain joins TRBV7-3 and TRBJ2-5, with TRBD2 matching over 8 bases. The material sequenced was PBMCs or T cells enriched from blood (not recorded which). CDR3: CASSPETLAGSETQYF. In DNA, the CDR3 is TGTGCCAGCAGCCCCGAGACGTTAGCGGGGTCGGAGACCCAGTACTTC.